The 31 T cell receptor beta chains listed next were all sequenced from one sample in a study of cytomegalovirus exposure and HLA in healthy donors. Sequenced by immunoSEQ multiplex PCR; TCRdb stores in-frame clones only, minus some. Of 100,000 to 150,000 clones in the sample, approximately 95% were seen once. The sequenced material came from PBMCs. Receptor source: a man between 18 and 35 years old in good health and CMV-seronegative.

V usage is TRBV10-3 and J usage is TRBJ1-2, with D tentatively TRBD1 (6 bases). CDR1 ENHRY and CDR2 SYGVKD come from the germline V gene. CDR3 length: 15 residues. The germline V and J ends were trimmed by 7 bases and 4 bases, with 19 bases remaining between them. Here the CDR3 reads CAITEGGSGSYGYTF. CDR3 DNA: TGTGCCATCACCGAAGGGGGTAGTGGGTCCTATGGCTACACCTTC.

This clone was detected only once. This chain uses TRBV15 with TRBJ2-7, with TRBD2 matching 8 bases. J lost 0 bases, V lost 0 bases, and 10 bases had no gene match. Germline V gene lookup returns CDR1 LNHNV and CDR2 YYDKDF (reference sequence). This CDR3 region has 18 residues. The CDR3 DNA is TGTGCCACCAGCAGAGAGAAGTCAGTAGCGGGGAGCTCCTACGAGCAGTACTTC. Translated: CATSREKSVAGSSYEQYF.

This sequence joins TRBV13 and TRBJ2-1, with TRBD2 identical over 16 bases. With 6 bases clipped from V and 9 bases from J, the junction kept 14 bases outside the gene matches. Germline V gene data show CDR1 as PRHDT and CDR2 as FYEKMQ (reference sequence). The CDR3 runs to 18 residues. As DNA, the CDR3 is TGTGCCAGCAGAGGGGGACTAGCGGGAGGGACGAGCGGGAGTGAGCAGTTCTTC. Protein sequence: CASRGGLAGGTSGSEQFF.

This chain connects TRBV25-1 to TRBJ2-1; TRBD2 matches 7 bases. Trimming at V came to 6 bases and at J to 9 bases, leaving 5 bases not matched to a gene. CDR1 and CDR2 from the germline V gene are MGHDK and SYGVNS. This CDR3 is 12 amino acids long. The CDR3 DNA reads TGTGCCAGCAGCCCGTCGGGGGGTGAGCAGTTCTTC. This sequence encodes CASSPSGGEQFF.

This chain connects TRBV27 to TRBJ2-7; 7 bases align to TRBD1. Germline CDR1 and CDR2: MNHEY and SMNVEV (reference sequence). The CDR3 runs 13 residues. Germline trimming cut 7 bases from V and 6 bases from J; bases unmatched to any gene: 9. In nucleotides, the CDR3 is TGTGCCAGCATCGGGGACAGCTGGGCCGAGCAGTACTTC. The encoded protein is CASIGDSWAEQYF.

In its sample, this clone was seen a few times. The chain has TRBV7-2 and TRBJ1-2; D perhaps matches TRBD1 (6 bases). The CDR3 runs 15 residues. Trimming removed 5 bases at V and 5 bases at J, with 18 bases between. Looked up from germline, CDR1 is SGHTA and CDR2 is FQGNSA. The CDR3 region is CASSATGKIRYGYTF. CDR3 DNA sequence: TGTGCCAGCAGCGCTACAGGGAAGATTAGGTATGGCTACACCTTC.

This clone appeared once. The chain links TRBV5-1 to TRBJ2-1, with a weak D call TRBD2 (6 bases). This CDR3 has 14 amino acids. CDR1 and CDR2 (germline): SGHRS, YFSETQ. Deletions cut 0 bases from V and 6 bases from J, with 10 bases between. This CDR3 reads CASSLGGASNEQFF. In DNA form, the CDR3 reads TGCGCCAGCAGCTTGGGCGGGGCTAGCAATGAGCAGTTCTTC.

The V and J genes are TRBV25-1 and TRBJ2-3; D is possibly TRBD1 (6 bases). V was shortened by 0 bases and J by 1 base, with 8 bases between the two germline ends. CDR3 length: 15 residues. The germline V gene encodes CDR1 MGHDK and CDR2 SYGVNS. The CDR3 coding sequence is TGTGCCAGCAGTGAATACCGGACAGGCACAGATACGCAGTATTTT. Its translation is CASSEYRTGTDTQYF. Full variable domain (outside the CDR3, taken from reference TRBV25-1 and TRBJ2-3): EADIYQTPRYLVIGTGKKITLECSQTMGHDKMYWYQQDPGMELHLIHYSYGVNSTEKGDLSSESTVSRIRTEHFPLTLESARPSHTSQYLCASSEYRTGTDTQYFGPGTRLTVL.

This chain uses TRBV11-2 with TRBJ2-4, with 8 bases aligning to TRBD2. V dropped 5 bases and J dropped 8; count of bases not matched to a gene: 14. CDR1 and CDR2 (germline): SGHAT, FQNNGV. The CDR3 sequence is 16 residues long. CDR3 sequence (DNA): TGTGCCAGCAGCCCGCTCGGGAGGGGCCCAGGGGACATTCAGTACTTC. Protein: CASSPLGRGPGDIQYF. Filled out from reference TRBV11-2 and TRBJ2-4, the complete variable domain reads EAGVAQSPRYKIIEKRQSVAFWCNPISGHATLYWYQQILGQGPKLLIQFQNNGVVDDSQLPKDRFSAERLKGVDSTLKIQPAKLEDSAVYLCASSPLGRGPGDIQYFGAGTRLSVL.

The rearrangement links TRBV28 to TRBJ1-3; 7 bases map to TRBD1. V shed 6 bases, J shed 3 bases, and the junction held 5 bases outside the gene matches. Germline V gene sequence: CDR1 MDHEN, CDR2 SYDVKM. The CDR3 is 14 residues long. CDR3 in DNA: TGTGCCAGCAGCAAGACAGGGAATGGAAACACCATATATTTT. It codes for CASSKTGNGNTIYF.

The V gene is TRBV5-6, the J gene TRBJ2-7; tentative D call: TRBD2 (5 bases). The CDR3 length is 15 residues. Trimming cost V 2 bases and J 3 bases, with 15 bases left between them. Germline assignment: CDR1 SGHDT and CDR2 YYEEEE. The CDR3 is CASSFERRKSYEQYF. CDR3 in DNA: TGTGCCAGCAGCTTCGAGCGGCGTAAAAGCTACGAGCAGTACTTC. Drawing the rest from reference TRBV5-6 and TRBJ2-7, the complete variable domain is DAGVTQSPTHLIKTRGQQVTLRCSPKSGHDTVSWYQQALGQGPQFIFQYYEEEERQRGNFPDRFSGHQFPNYSSELNVNALLLGDSALYLCASSFERRKSYEQYFGPGTRLTVT.

This clone was counted a single time. The V gene is TRBV14, the J gene TRBJ2-3, with TRBD2 matching 7 bases. CDR3 length equals 17 residues. Germline CDR1 is SGHDN and CDR2 is FVKESK. V was clipped by 4 bases and J by 4 bases; unmatched bases: 14. CDR3 amino acids: CASSPYPRPGGPDTQYF. The CDR3 coding sequence is TGTGCCAGCAGCCCCTACCCCCGCCCGGGAGGACCAGATACGCAGTATTTT. The full variable domain, in which reference TRBV14 and TRBJ2-3 provide the parts outside the CDR3, is EAGVTQFPSHSVIEKGQTVTLRCDPISGHDNLYWYRRVMGKEIKFLLHFVKESKQDESGMPNNRFLAERTGGTYSTLKVQPAELEDSGVYFCASSPYPRPGGPDTQYFGPGTRLTVL.

The V and J genes are TRBV9 and TRBJ2-2; tentatively, D is TRBD2 (7 bases). V gave up 4 bases and J gave up 8 bases, with 15 bases separating them. The germline V gene encodes CDR1 SGDLS and CDR2 YYNGEE. The CDR3 is 14 amino acids. Here the CDR3 DNA reads TGTGCCAGCAGCCCTAGGGGGGGTGCGGGGGAGCTGTTTTTT. It translates to CASSPRGGAGELFF. Combining the CDR3 with reference TRBV9 and TRBJ2-2 gives the whole variable domain DSGVTQTPKHLITATGQRVTLRCSPRSGDLSVYWYQQSLDQGLQFLIQYYNGEERAKGNILERFSAQQFPDLHSELNLSSLELGDSALYFCASSPRGGAGELFFGEGSRLTVL.

The rearrangement links TRBV7-9 to TRBJ2-7; the D gene is possibly TRBD2 (6 bases). Per germline, CDR1 SEHNR and CDR2 FQNEAQ (reference sequence). Trimming pared 1 base from V and 2 bases from J, leaving 15 bases between. The CDR3 has 16 residues. CDR3 protein: CASSLVSDGGTYEQYF. The DNA of the CDR3 is TGTGCCAGCAGCTTAGTCTCTGACGGGGGAACCTACGAGCAGTACTTC.

This chain joins TRBV9 and TRBJ2-7, with a weak D call TRBD2 (6 bases). The V end lost 0 bases, the J end lost 0 bases, and 7 bases lay between the germline ends. In germline, CDR1 is SGDLS, CDR2 YYNGEE. CDR3 length equals 14 residues. CDR3 nucleotides: TGTGCCAGCAGCGTAGTCGGGAGCTCCTACGAGCAGTACTTC. Translating it yields CASSVVGSSYEQYF.

The rearrangement links TRBV30 to TRBJ1-2; the D is unclear. This CDR3 comprises 11 residues. From germline, CDR1 is GTSNPN and CDR2 SVGIG (reference sequence). The V gene lost 2 bases and the J gene lost 7 bases, with 8 bases spanning the gap. The CDR3 here is CAWSSGVGYTF. The CDR3 nucleotides are TGTGCCTGGAGTTCCGGGGTTGGCTACACCTTC.

The J gene is TRBJ1-5, the V gene TRBV12-5; the D is unclear. The CDR3 has 17 residues. V dropped 4 bases and J dropped 0 bases, with 16 bases sitting between them. Per germline, CDR1 LGHNT and CDR2 FRNRAP. The chain's CDR3 is CASGSPPGGYSNQPQHF. CDR3 nucleotides: TGTGCTAGTGGTTCCCCCCCAGGAGGTTATAGCAATCAGCCCCAGCATTTT.

The genes are TRBV14 and TRBJ2-7; possibly TRBD2 for D (5 bases). CDR3 length: 13 amino acids. CDR1 and CDR2 (germline): SGHDN, FVKESK. Trimming removed 2 bases at V and 7 bases at J, with 12 bases between. This chain's CDR3 is CASSQIMRGEQYF. The CDR3 nucleotides are TGTGCCAGCAGCCAAATAATGAGAGGGGAGCAGTACTTC.

The V and J genes are TRBV4-2 and TRBJ2-3; maybe TRBD2 (5 bases). The CDR3 loop spans 16 amino acids. CDR1 LGHNA and CDR2 YNFKEQ come from the germline V gene. V lost 0 bases and J lost 2, with 12 bases in between. CDR3: CASSQDKEGNTDTQYF. CDR3 nucleotide sequence: TGTGCCAGCAGCCAAGATAAAGAGGGTAACACAGATACGCAGTATTTT.

This sequence joins TRBV30 and TRBJ1-5; no clear D gene. Per germline, CDR1 GTSNPN and CDR2 SVGIG (reference sequence). V lost 2 bases and J 5 bases, leaving 10 bases between the germline ends. CDR3 length: 13 amino acids. The CDR3 sequence is CAWSSGIHQPQHF. DNA for the CDR3: TGTGCCTGGAGTTCCGGGATCCATCAGCCCCAGCATTTT.

The V call is TRBV4-1, the J call TRBJ2-3; 12 positions match TRBD2. The germline gives CDR1 MGHRA, CDR2 YSYEKL. J lost 1 base, V lost 4 bases, and 9 bases had no gene match. The CDR3 has 18 amino acids. The CDR3, as DNA: TGCGCCAGCAGCCCCGGACTAGCGGGGAGCGAGGGCACAGATACGCAGTATTTT. Residues: CASSPGLAGSEGTDTQYF.

The chain carries TRBV6-5 and TRBJ1-1; D is ambiguous. The CDR3 sequence is 13 residues long. V was clipped by 3 bases and J by 1 base, with 6 bases between them. Looked up from germline, CDR1 is MNHEY and CDR2 is SVGAGI. The DNA for the CDR3 is TGTGCCAGCAGTTATGGGCGGAACACTGAAGCTTTCTTT. Translation gives CASSYGRNTEAFF.

The J gene is TRBJ2-5, the V gene TRBV6-1, with 13 bases identical to TRBD2. Germline lookup yields CDR1 MNHNS and CDR2 SASEGT. The CDR3 has 15 amino acids. With V trimmed by 4 bases and J by 5 bases, 4 bases remained unmatched. CDR3: CASSGGLAGDETQYF. The CDR3 DNA reads TGTGCCAGCAGTGGAGGACTAGCGGGAGACGAGACCCAGTACTTC.

The chain links TRBV5-4 to TRBJ2-5, with D possibly matching TRBD1 (5 bases). From germline, CDR1 is SGHNT and CDR2 YYREEE (reference sequence). Trimming removed 0 bases from V and 1 base from J, with 10 bases in between. The CDR3 has 15 residues. This CDR3 is CASSLGAGPQETQYF. Written as DNA, the CDR3 is TGTGCCAGCAGCTTGGGGGCAGGGCCCCAAGAGACCCAGTACTTC. The whole variable domain, remainder taken from reference TRBV5-4 and TRBJ2-5, is ETGVTQSPTHLIKTRGQQVTLRCSSQSGHNTVSWYQQALGQGPQFIFQYYREEENGRGNFPPRFSGLQFPNYSSELNVNALELDDSALYLCASSLGAGPQETQYFGPGTRLLVL.

The chain is built from TRBV7-3 and TRBJ2-7; possibly TRBD2 for D (5 bases). The V and J ends lost 0 bases and 6 bases respectively, with 15 bases between them. CDR1 is SGHTA and CDR2 is FQGTGA in the germline V gene. There are 15 residues in the CDR3. The CDR3 loop is CASSLTQSRAVEQYF. The CDR3 nucleotides are TGTGCCAGCAGCTTAACCCAGTCGAGGGCAGTCGAGCAGTACTTC.

The chain recombines TRBV7-2 with TRBJ1-2; perhaps TRBD1 as D (6 bases). V was clipped by 3 bases and J by 4 bases, with 9 bases between them. The germline V gene encodes CDR1 SGHTA and CDR2 FQGNSA. This CDR3 contains 13 residues. The DNA for the CDR3 is TGTGCCAGCAGCTTCCGGGACATCTATGGCTACACCTTC. As protein: CASSFRDIYGYTF.

The chain is built from TRBV27 and TRBJ1-2; TRBD1 matches at 9 bases. This CDR3 has 14 amino acids. CDR1 and CDR2 (germline): MNHEY, SMNVEV (reference sequence). V lost 4 bases and J lost 8; bases outside the gene matches: 8. CDR3 amino acids: CASSSTGGLWGYTF. CDR3 nucleotide sequence: TGTGCCAGCAGTTCGACAGGGGGTCTCTGGGGCTACACCTTC.

The V gene is TRBV14, the J gene TRBJ1-1; D is uncertain. Germline V gene sequence: CDR1 SGHDN, CDR2 FVKESK. V lost 2 bases, J lost 1 base, and 8 bases lay in between. The CDR3 has 14 residues. The CDR3 region is CASSQIGPNTEAFF. CDR3 DNA: TGTGCCAGCAGCCAAATTGGGCCGAACACTGAAGCTTTCTTT.

This chain joins TRBV4-1 and TRBJ2-5, with D possibly being TRBD1 (6 bases). V lost 3 bases to trimming and J lost 2 bases, with 10 bases between them. The CDR3 covers 14 residues. Germline values: CDR1 MGHRA, CDR2 YSYEKL. The CDR3 region is CASSQGHQQETQYF. In DNA, the CDR3 is TGCGCCAGCAGCCAGGGACACCAGCAAGAGACCCAGTACTTC.

V is TRBV7-5 and J is TRBJ2-1; TRBD2 is the table's D call and was not checked against the DNA. TRBV7-5 counts as a pseudogene. This CDR3 comprises 18 residues. Written as DNA, the CDR3 is TGTGTCAGAAGCTTTAGGTTCTTCGGACTAGCGTTTTACAATGAGCAGTTCTTC. It encodes CVRSFRFFGLAFYNEQFF.

The chain carries TRBV11-3 and TRBJ2-5; 9 positions agree with TRBD2. The V gene's germline CDR1 is SGHNT and CDR2 YENEEA. With 5 bases clipped from V and 5 bases from J, the junction kept 12 bases outside the gene matches. This CDR3 has 16 amino acids. CDR3 nucleotides: TGTGCCAGCAGCCACGGTAATCCTAGCGGGATGGAGACCCAGTACTTC. Residues: CASSHGNPSGMETQYF.